The clone carrying this T cell receptor beta chain is a singleton in its sample. Germline V lookup: CDR1 MNHNY, CDR2 SVGAGI (reference sequence). This CDR3 is built from 14 residues. Trimming removed 0 bases from V and 2 bases from J; junction bases left unmatched: 1. The data belong to a study of blood T cell repertoires in COVID-19. In the study overall: Spain, Italy and the United States supplied samples that represented acute and convalescent COVID-19. In each case, the material was cDNA or gDNA derived from T cells, B-cell-depleted T cells, or PBMCs.

Methods used by the authors: How many nucleated cells were present was estimated from reference gene primer amplification. TCRdb's copy holds only in-frame clones and misses some; the assay was immunoSEQ multiplex PCR. V, J and clone size were drawn from that table, and D and trimming were deduced from the DNA. The sample lists 270,000 or so clones; approximately 85% were seen once. This rearrangement joins TRBV6-6 to TRBJ2-7, with 7 bases lining up with TRBD1. The sequence derives from a human donor in a cohort sampled during active COVID-19. The sequencing sample was made of peripheral blood. CDR3 DNA sequence: TGTGCCAGCAGTTACTCGGGACAGACCTACGAGCAGTACTTC. Its protein is CASSYSGQTYEQYF.